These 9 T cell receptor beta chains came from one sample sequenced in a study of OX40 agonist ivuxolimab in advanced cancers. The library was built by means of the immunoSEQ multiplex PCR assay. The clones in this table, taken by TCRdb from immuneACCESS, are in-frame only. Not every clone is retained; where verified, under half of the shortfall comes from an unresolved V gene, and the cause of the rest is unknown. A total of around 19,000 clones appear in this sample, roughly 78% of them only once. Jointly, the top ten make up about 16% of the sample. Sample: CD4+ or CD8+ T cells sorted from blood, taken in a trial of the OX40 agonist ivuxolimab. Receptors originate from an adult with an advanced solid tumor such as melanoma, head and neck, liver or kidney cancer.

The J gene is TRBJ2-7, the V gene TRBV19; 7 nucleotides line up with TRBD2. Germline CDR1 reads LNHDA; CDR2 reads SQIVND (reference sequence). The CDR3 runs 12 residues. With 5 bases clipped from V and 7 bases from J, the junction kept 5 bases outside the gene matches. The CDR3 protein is CASSGSAGEQYF. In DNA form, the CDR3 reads TGTGCCAGTAGTGGGTCAGCGGGAGAGCAGTACTTC. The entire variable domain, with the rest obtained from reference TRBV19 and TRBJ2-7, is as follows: DGGITQSPKYLFRKEGQNVTLSCEQNLNHDAMYWYRQDPGQGLRLIYYSQIVNDFQKGDIAEGYSVSREKKESFPLTVTSAQKNPTAFYLCASSGSAGEQYFGPGTRLTVT.

The CDR3 loop reads CASSLTRGAEQFF. As DNA, the CDR3 is TGTGCCAGCAGCCTGACTAGGGGGGCTGAGCAGTTCTTC. This chain joins TRBV5-6 and TRBJ2-1, with D possibly being TRBD1 or TRBD2 (6 bases each). The CDR3 consists of 13 residues. V was trimmed by 4 bases and J by 9 bases, leaving 14 bases between them. Germline V gene data show CDR1 as SGHDT and CDR2 as YYEEEE.

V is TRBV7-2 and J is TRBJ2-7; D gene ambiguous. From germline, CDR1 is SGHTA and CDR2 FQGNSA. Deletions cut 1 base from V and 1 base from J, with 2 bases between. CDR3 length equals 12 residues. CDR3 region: CASSLGSYEQYF. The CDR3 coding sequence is TGTGCCAGCAGCTTAGGGTCCTACGAGCAGTACTTC.

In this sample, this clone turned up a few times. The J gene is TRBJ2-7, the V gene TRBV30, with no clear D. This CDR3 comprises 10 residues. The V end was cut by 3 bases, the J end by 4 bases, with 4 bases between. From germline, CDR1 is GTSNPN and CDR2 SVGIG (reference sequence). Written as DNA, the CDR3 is TGTGCCTGGAGCGGATACGAGCAGTACTTC. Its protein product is CAWSGYEQYF.

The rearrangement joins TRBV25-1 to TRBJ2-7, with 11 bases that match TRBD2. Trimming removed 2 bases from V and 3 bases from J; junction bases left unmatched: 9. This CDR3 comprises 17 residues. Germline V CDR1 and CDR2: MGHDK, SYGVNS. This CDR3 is CASSELAGGPKDYEQYF. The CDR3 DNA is TGTGCCAGCAGTGAACTAGCGGGGGGCCCCAAGGACTACGAGCAGTACTTC.

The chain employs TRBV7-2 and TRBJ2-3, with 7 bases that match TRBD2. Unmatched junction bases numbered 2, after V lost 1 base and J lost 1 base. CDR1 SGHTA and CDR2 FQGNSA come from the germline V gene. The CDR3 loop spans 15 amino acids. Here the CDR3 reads CASSLDAGGTDTQYF. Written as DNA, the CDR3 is TGTGCCAGCAGCTTAGATGCGGGAGGCACAGATACGCAGTATTTT.

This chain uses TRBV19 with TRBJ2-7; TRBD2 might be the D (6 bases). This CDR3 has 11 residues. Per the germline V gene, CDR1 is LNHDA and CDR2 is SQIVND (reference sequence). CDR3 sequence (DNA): TGTGCGACGGGAGTCGGCTACGAGCAGTACTTC. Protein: CATGVGYEQYF.

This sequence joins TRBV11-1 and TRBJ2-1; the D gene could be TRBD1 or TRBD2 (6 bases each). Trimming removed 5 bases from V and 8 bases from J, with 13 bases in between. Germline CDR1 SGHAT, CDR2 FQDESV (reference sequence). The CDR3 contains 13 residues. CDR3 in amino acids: CASSLIRGDEQFF. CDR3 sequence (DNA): TGTGCCAGCAGCCTGATAAGGGGGGATGAGCAGTTCTTC.

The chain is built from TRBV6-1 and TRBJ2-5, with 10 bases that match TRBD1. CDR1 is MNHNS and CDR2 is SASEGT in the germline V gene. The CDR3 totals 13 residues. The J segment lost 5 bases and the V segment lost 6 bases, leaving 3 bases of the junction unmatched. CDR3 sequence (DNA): TGTGCCAGCAGCCGACAGGGGGCGGAGACCCAGTACTTC. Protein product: CASSRQGAETQYF.